This is a list of T cell receptor beta chains from one sample in a study of T cell changes during pregnancy in multiple sclerosis. Assay: immunoSEQ multiplex PCR; the TCRdb copy retains only in-frame clones and omits some. The data contain 70,000 to 80,000 clones, roughly nine tenths of them singletons. Sample: peripheral blood, taken before pregnancy. These receptors were collected from a female donor with multiple sclerosis, enrolled in a pregnancy study. CDR3s include the opening cysteine and the closing phenylalanine or tryptophan. The D gene is left open where the match is weak. Clone size, where shown, is once, few, many, or a class for clones that have expanded.

16 . TRBJ1-3 . TRBV6-5 CASSYSYQFSGNTIYF TGTGCCAGCAGTTACTCGTACCAGTTCTCTGGAAACACCATATATTTT
14 . TRBJ2-7 . TRBV6-6 CASSTGFRIDEQYF TGTGCCAGCAGTACAGGGTTTCGTATTGACGAGCAGTACTTC
13 . TRBJ1-1 . TRBV7-9 CASSFPGGTEAFF TGTGCCAGCAGCTTCCCGGGTGGTACTGAAGCTTTCTTT
18 . TRBJ2-1 . TRBV5-1 CASSQFGASAGALGEQFF TGCGCCAGCAGCCAATTTGGCGCGTCGGCGGGGGCCTTGGGTGAGCAGTTCTTC
15 . TRBJ1-5 TRBD1 TRBV7-9 CASSLSRDRNQPQHF TGTGCCAGCAGCTTGTCCCGGGACAGAAATCAGCCCCAGCATTTT
13 . TRBJ1-1 . TRBV19 CASSVTPGTEAFF TGTGCCAGTAGTGTGACACCGGGGACTGAAGCTTTCTTT
13 . TRBJ2-3 TRBD2 TRBV6-1 CASRAGGADTQYF TGTGCCAGCCGAGCGGGGGGTGCAGATACGCAGTATTTT
13 . TRBJ1-1 . TRBV7-2 CASSYTDPTSPFF TGTGCCAGCAGCTATACAGATCCAACGAGCCCTTTCTTT
11 . TRBJ2-1 . TRBV20-1 CSASAKGGQFF TGCAGTGCTAGCGCTAAAGGCGGGCAGTTCTTC
11 . TRBJ2-7 . TRBV2 CASSEPTGQYF TGTGCCAGCAGTGAGCCGACAGGGCAGTACTTC
14 . TRBJ1-2 TRBD1 TRBV27 CASSSGQGVYGYTF TGTGCCAGCAGTTCGGGACAGGGTGTCTATGGCTACACCTTC
13 . TRBJ1-2 TRBD1 TRBV27 CASSPTGNYGYTF TGTGCCAGCAGTCCGACAGGGAACTATGGCTACACCTTC
14 . TRBJ2-5 . TRBV2 CARAEWLAGETQYF TGTGCCAGGGCGGAGTGGCTAGCAGGAGAGACCCAGTACTTC
15 once TRBJ1-4 . TRBV30 CAWRPGLLDNEKLFF TGTGCCTGGAGGCCGGGACTTCTCGATAATGAAAAACTGTTTTTT
13 . TRBJ1-5 TRBD1 TRBV6-5 CASSTGTGFPQHF TGTGCCAGCAGTACCGGGACAGGGTTTCCCCAGCATTTT
15 . TRBJ1-5 . TRBV21-1 CASSNTGDSNQPQHF TGTGCCAGCAGCAACACAGGGGATAGCAATCAGCCCCAGCATTTT
12 few TRBJ2-7 . TRBV18 CASSLSGQEQYF TGTGCCAGCTCACTGTCAGGGCAGGAGCAGTACTTC
13 . TRBJ1-5 . TRBV27 CASSLRVRQPQHF TGTGCCAGCAGTTTGAGGGTGAGGCAGCCCCAGCATTTT
16 . TRBJ1-2 . TRBV5-1 CASSLPTGQIIYGYTF TGCGCCAGCAGCTTGCCCACAGGACAGATCATCTATGGCTACACCTTC
19 . TRBJ1-5 . TRBV12-5 CASGLVHGRGPYSNQPQHF TGTGCTAGTGGTTTGGTACACGGCAGGGGACCATATAGCAATCAGCCCCAGCATTTT
15 . TRBJ2-7 TRBD2 TRBV4-3 CASSQGTSGEYEQYF TGCGCCAGCAGCCAAGGCACTAGCGGGGAATACGAGCAGTACTTC
17 . TRBJ2-7 . TRBV5-6 CASGGVRPGHFSYEQYF TGTGCCAGCGGGGGAGTAAGGCCGGGACATTTTTCCTACGAGCAGTACTTC
14 . TRBJ2-1 TRBD1 TRBV6-5 CASRFLTGLSEQFF TGTGCCAGCAGATTCTTGACAGGGCTATCTGAGCAGTTCTTC
17 . TRBJ2-5 TRBD2 TRBV7-2 CASSSGLAGWIGETQYF TGTGCCAGCAGCTCCGGACTAGCGGGATGGATAGGGGAGACCCAGTACTTC
12 once TRBJ2-2 . TRBV11-3 CASSPRPGELFF TGTGCCAGCAGCCCGCGCCCCGGGGAGCTGTTTTTT
16 few TRBJ2-7 . TRBV6-6 CASSYSSAGGRDEQYF TGTGCCAGCAGTTACTCGAGTGCAGGCGGCAGGGACGAGCAGTACTTC
13 . TRBJ1-1 TRBD1 TRBV11-2 CASSRQGSTEAFF TGTGCCAGCAGCCGACAGGGGAGCACTGAAGCTTTCTTT
13 . TRBJ1-2 . TRBV7-9 CASSLGTDYGYTF TGTGCCAGCAGCTTAGGGACAGACTATGGCTACACCTTC